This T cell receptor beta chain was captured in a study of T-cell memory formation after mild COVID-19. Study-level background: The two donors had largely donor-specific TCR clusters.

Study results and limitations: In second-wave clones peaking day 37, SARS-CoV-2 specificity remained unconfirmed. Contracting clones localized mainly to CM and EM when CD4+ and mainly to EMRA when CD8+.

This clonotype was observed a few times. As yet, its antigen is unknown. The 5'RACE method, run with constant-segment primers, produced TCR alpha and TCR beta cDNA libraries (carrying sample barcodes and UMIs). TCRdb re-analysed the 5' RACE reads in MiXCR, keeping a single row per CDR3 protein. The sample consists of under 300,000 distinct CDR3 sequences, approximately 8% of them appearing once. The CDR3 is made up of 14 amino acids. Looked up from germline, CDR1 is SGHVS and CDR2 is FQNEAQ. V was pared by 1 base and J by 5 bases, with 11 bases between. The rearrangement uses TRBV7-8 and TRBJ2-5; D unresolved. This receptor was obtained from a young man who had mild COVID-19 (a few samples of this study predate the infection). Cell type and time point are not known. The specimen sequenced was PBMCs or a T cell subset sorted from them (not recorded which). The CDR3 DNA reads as TGTGCCAGCAGCTTAGACCAGGTATCGGAGACCCAGTACTTC. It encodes CASSLDQVSETQYF.